This T cell receptor (beta chain) was identified during a study of regulatory T cells in long-lasting Graves disease. Study-wide findings and caveats: Only a small sample size was used, which may have cut accuracy.

This clonotype was seen more than once but under ten times. Its antigen is unidentified. Time point noted: persistent/refractory GD, antithyroid drugs over 5 years with positive TRAb. Researchers made the TCR library from RNA that was extracted from PBMCs. The CDR3 contains 16 residues. V gave up 1 base and J gave up 1 base; unmatched junction bases: 4. CDR1 is SGHRS and CDR2 is YFSETQ in the germline V gene. Both iRepertoire HTBI primers and Arm-PCR of CDR3 regions were used to build the TCR beta libraries. TCRdb fed the multiplex PCR reads into MiXCR, producing one record per CDR3 protein. The data contain 400,000 to 500,000 distinct CDR3 sequences, roughly a fifth of them singletons.

This specimen was peripheral blood mononuclear cells (PBMCs), taken when the disease was refractory, from a patient treated with antithyroid drugs. The chain joins TRBV5-1 to TRBJ2-5, with TRBD1 matching 10 bases. The receptor was derived from a female donor with Graves disease. The CDR3 region has the DNA TGCGCCAGCAGCTTGCAGGGACAGGGGCTCCAAGAGACCCAGTACTTC. Translating it yields CASSLQGQGLQETQYF.